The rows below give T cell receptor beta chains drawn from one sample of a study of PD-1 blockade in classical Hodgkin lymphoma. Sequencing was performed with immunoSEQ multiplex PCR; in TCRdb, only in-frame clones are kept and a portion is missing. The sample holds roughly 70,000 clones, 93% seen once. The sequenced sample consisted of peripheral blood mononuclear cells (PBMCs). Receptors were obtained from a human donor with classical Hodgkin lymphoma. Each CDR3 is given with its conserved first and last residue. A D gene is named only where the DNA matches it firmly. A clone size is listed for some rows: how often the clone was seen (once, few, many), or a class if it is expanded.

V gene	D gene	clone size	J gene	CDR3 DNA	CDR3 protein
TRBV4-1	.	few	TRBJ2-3	TGCGCCAGCAGCCGAGCAGGGGCCGGGTCAGATACGCAGTATTTT	CASSRAGAGSDTQYF
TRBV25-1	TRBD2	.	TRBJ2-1	TGTGCCAGCAGTCCCCTCAGCGGGGTTTTCCATGAGCAGTTCTTC	CASSPLSGVFHEQFF
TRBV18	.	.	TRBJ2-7	TGTGCCAGCTCACACTCGGGGCCCGAGCAGTACTTC	CASSHSGPEQYF
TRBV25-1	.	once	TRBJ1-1	TGTGCCAGCAGTGACCGATGGAGAAACGAAGCTTTCTTT	CASSDRWRNEAFF
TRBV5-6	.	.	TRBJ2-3	TGTGCCAGCAGCCTCCGTTTCCTGACTGTGACAGATACGCAGTATTTT	CASSLRFLTVTDTQYF
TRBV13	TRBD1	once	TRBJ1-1	TGTGCCAGCAGCTCCTGGGACAGGGGGAGGGACACTGAAGCTTTCTTT	CASSSWDRGRDTEAFF
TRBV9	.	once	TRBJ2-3	TGTGCCAGCAGCCCACGGCACGGGGATTCCACAGATACGCAGTATTTT	CASSPRHGDSTDTQYF
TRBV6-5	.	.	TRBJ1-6	TGTGCCAGCAGCTCACCAATATTTAGTTCACCCCTCCACTTT	CASSSPIFSSPLHF
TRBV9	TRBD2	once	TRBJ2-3	TGTGCCAGCAGTCGAGACCTTAGCGGGTCCGCGTTGAATACGCAGTATTTT	CASSRDLSGSALNTQYF
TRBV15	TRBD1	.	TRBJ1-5	TGTGCCACCAGCAGCGATTTGGACAGGTCCTGGGGTGGCAATCAGCCCCAGCATTTT	CATSSDLDRSWGGNQPQHF
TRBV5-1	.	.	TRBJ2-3	TGCGCCAGCAGCCCCTCTTCAGGAGGACCGCAGTATTTT	CASSPSSGGPQYF
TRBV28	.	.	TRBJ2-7	TGTGCTCGTGATGACGGGATCTCCTACGAGCAGTACTTC	CARDDGISYEQYF
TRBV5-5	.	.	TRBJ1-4	TGTGCCAGCAGCTTGTGGGGAAATGAAAAACTGTTTTTT	CASSLWGNEKLFF
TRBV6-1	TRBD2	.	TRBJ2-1	TGTGCCACCGTTAGACTAGCGGGATGGGACTATGAGCAGTTCTTC	CATVRLAGWDYEQFF
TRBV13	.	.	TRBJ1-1	TGTGCCAGCAGCTGGAGCAGGGGAAACACTGAAGCTTTCTTT	CASSWSRGNTEAFF
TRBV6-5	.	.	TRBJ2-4	TGTGCCAGCAGTTCCCCTCGTGCAGGGGCGAACATTCAGTACTTC	CASSSPRAGANIQYF